By share, the clone carrying this T cell receptor beta chain counts as medium-sized. Its antigen is as yet unknown. Per the germline V gene, CDR1 is DFQATT and CDR2 is SNEGSKA (reference sequence). This CDR3 is built from 13 residues. Deletions cut 6 bases from V and 3 bases from J, with 14 bases between. This record belongs to a study of vaccination and CD4 T cells after COVID-19. The wider study: The peptides that stimulated the cells were overlapping spike peptides from SARS-CoV-2, HCoV-NL63, HCoV-OC43 and HCoV-229E.

Scientists ran DNA taken from cultured CD4+ T cells through the Oncomine TCR Beta short-read assay for sequencing. TCRdb re-derived calls from the PCR reads in MiXCR, one entry per CDR3 protein. The sample holds fewer than 25,000 distinct CDR3 sequences, around two fifths seen once. Time point described: late sampling 161 to 241 days after vaccination in three convalescent patients. The treatment was: approximately 10-day PBMC culture with coronavirus spike peptide pools or control peptides (ViraFEST assay). The genes are TRBV20-1 and TRBJ2-5, with D perhaps given as TRBD1 or TRBD2 (5 bases each). Material: CD4+ T cells from blood, cultured in vitro, obtained about 7 months after SARS-CoV-2 vaccination. The clonotype comes from a human donor who had recovered from COVID-19. In DNA, the CDR3 is TGCAGTGCCCCCGGGGACCTCAAAGAGACCCAGTACTTC. It yields the protein CSAPGDLKETQYF.